This TCR beta chain stems from a study of human T cells and chemical hapten exposure listed by TCRdb under 2021. For the study in its entirety: For sensitization, 2% DPC in acetone was applied to a 2 cm by 2 cm area of upper inner arm skin. Throughout the study period of 20 to 30 weeks, patients also received therapeutic DPC doses to the scalp every week. Patch testing was done on the upper back using Finn chambers containing 0.01% DPC, and results were scored after 6 days according to International Contact Dermatitis Research Group standards. Most of the patients in the cohort were female, and the cohort covered alopecia areata with under or over 50% scalp involvement, alopecia totalis and alopecia universalis. Libraries were pooled for sequencing, and variation in per-sample TCR yields was attributed mainly to small differences in library volumes within the pool. In alopecia patients, the study followed how the peripheral blood TCR repertoire changed in vivo over primary and secondary sensitization to diphenylcyclopropenone (DPC), a hapten. Patient blood was sampled pre-sensitization (week 0) and at 2, 6 and about 24 weeks after DPC sensitization. Blood for TCR sequencing was provided by twenty-nine alopecia patients at one to four time points (pre-sensitization, 2, 6 and 24 weeks).

General study outcomes and caveats: Significantly more large CDR3 similarity clusters were formed by expanded TCRs than by pre-sensitization or healthy control sets, consistent with antigen-driven responses. DPC sensitization did not change how many TCRs were above 1 in 1000 frequency, and no evidence was found of alterations in global repertoire structure. Because all patients had alopecia, a presumed autoimmune disease, the immune response of the patients might differ from that of healthy individuals. The number of PT1 expanded TCRs positively correlated with patch test score, significant at thresholds 8, 16 and 32 but not 4. After repeated subsampling, the strength of the expansion versus patch-test correlation and the threshold at which it became significant changed.

Libraries came from RACE. The instrument was a NextSeq 500. During library preparation, unique molecular identifiers were attached to individual cDNA molecules so that TCRs could be counted quantitatively and reproducibly. Both TCR alpha and TCR beta chains were sequenced from each blood RNA sample. Per the source publication's procedure: The median number of TCRs per sample was some 100,000, ranging from about 20,000 to 750,000. The Decombinator software suite was used to annotate V, J and CDR3 in the TCR reads. Every sample was subsampled to the same number of TCRs (28,000) for the PS versus PT1 abundance plots. TCRs were defined as expanded if absent before sensitization and observed at least eight times at the 2-week time point. The public reads were reprocessed in TCRdb via fastp at Q25 and MiXCR, keeping in-frame beta chains. Entries that share a CDR3 protein sequence are merged under the most common genes and DNA. The V and J calls were not made by the authors but by TCRdb's processing. Within this sample are under 300,000 distinct CDR3 sequences, with roughly 7.4% of them counted one time only. The ten largest clonotypes hold more than 1% of the sample.

In the paper's terms, the time point label means: pre-sensitization, week 0. The treatment or condition tag for this specimen amounts to: therapeutic diphenylcyclopropenone sensitization with weekly scalp DPC. At each patch-test visit, blood was drawn before the patch test was applied. Patients were considered eligible if aged 18 to 70, diagnosed with alopecia and deemed suitable for DPC therapy, and patients were excluded if pregnant. Total RNA was isolated from unfractionated whole blood collected in Tempus Blood RNA tubes. In this sample, this clonotype turned up a few times. Its antigen remains unidentified. No clone much larger than this one lies a single base away; base qualities are absent. The TCR sequence derives from a man younger than 35 with alopecia areata. Some clones in this sample may be carry-over from other donors' samples. The material sequenced was whole blood, taken in connection with sensitization to the hapten diphenylcyclopropenone (DPC).

The CDR3 amino acid sequence is: CASSFLDGTDTQYF. The nucleotides are TGTGCCAGCAGTTTCCTGGACGGCACAGATACGCAGTATTTT. The chain employs TRBV27 and TRBJ2-3; the D gene identity is not certain. The junction carries 8 bases between V and J, which are trimmed by 3 bases and 1 base respectively. Reading from cysteine to phenylalanine, the CDR3 counts 14 amino acids. Just the 42-base CDR3 DNA is kept, in frame starting at base 1. As encoded in the germline V gene (reference sequence), CDR1 is MNHEY while CDR2 is SMNVEV.